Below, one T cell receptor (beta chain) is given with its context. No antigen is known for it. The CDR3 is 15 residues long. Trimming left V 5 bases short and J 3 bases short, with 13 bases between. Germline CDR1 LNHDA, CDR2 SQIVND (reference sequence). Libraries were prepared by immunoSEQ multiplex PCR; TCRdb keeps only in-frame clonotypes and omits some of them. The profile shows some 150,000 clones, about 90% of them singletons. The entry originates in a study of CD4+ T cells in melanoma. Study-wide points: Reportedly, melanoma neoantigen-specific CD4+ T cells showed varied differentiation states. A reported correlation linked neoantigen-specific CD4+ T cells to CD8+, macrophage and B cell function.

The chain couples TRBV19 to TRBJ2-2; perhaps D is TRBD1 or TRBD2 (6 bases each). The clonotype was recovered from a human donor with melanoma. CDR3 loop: CASSERGRYTGELFF. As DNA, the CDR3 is TGTGCCAGTAGTGAACGGGGGCGGTACACCGGGGAGCTGTTTTTT.